The text below deals with one T cell receptor beta chain. Its cognate antigen is unknown. The data derive from a study of shared clonotypes between healthy human individuals. General observations from the study: Researchers found naive subsets generally carried larger estimated richness than memory subsets.

TCRdb's table, derived via immunoSEQ multiplex PCR, lists solely in-frame clones and lacks some. The table lists fewer than 3 million clones, 80% to 95% of them singletons. This CDR3 region has 14 residues. V gave up 5 bases and J gave up 3 bases, with 10 bases separating them. Per the germline V gene, CDR1 is MDHEN and CDR2 is SYDVKM. The V call is TRBV28, the J call TRBJ2-2, with TRBD1 as a possible D gene (5 bases). Sequenced sample: naive CD4+ T cells from PBMCs. Subset given: CD45RA+ positively selected. This TCR came from a man between 18 and 29 years old in good health. Some clones in this sample may be carry-over from other donors' samples. Written as DNA, the CDR3 is TGTGCCAGCAGTCCTCTCAGGGACACCGGGGAGCTGTTTTTT. Translation gives CASSPLRDTGELFF.